The following is a T cell receptor (beta chain) sequence with its context. The table came from immunoSEQ multiplex PCR; TCRdb's copy has only in-frame clones and leaves some out. Here the sample spans approximately 200,000 clones, 75% to 90% being singletons. The CDR3 totals 15 residues. The germline gives CDR1 LNHDA, CDR2 SQIVND (reference sequence). The ends lost 3 bases at V and 4 bases at J; junction bases unmatched: 6. This sample is drawn from a study of blood T cell repertoires in COVID-19. This clonotype was sampled from a young woman who had been exposed to COVID-19. The sequenced material came from PBMCs or T cells enriched from blood (not recorded which). This rearrangement joins TRBV19 to TRBJ2-1; 7 bases fit TRBD1. The CDR3 protein is CASSMRQGLYNEQFF. In DNA form, the CDR3 reads TGTGCCAGTAGTATGCGACAGGGCCTTTACAATGAGCAGTTCTTC.